The next 18 T cell receptor beta chains were all read from a single sample in a study of identical twins. TCRdb independently ran MiXCR on the 5' RACE reads; one entry per CDR3 protein. This table holds some 320,000 distinct CDR3 sequences, 9% to 15% found once. The same data also contributed to another study, on yellow fever vaccine responses in identical twins.

The sequenced sample consisted of CD8+ T cells sorted from blood. These receptors came from a woman aged 18-35 years in good health.

The chain carries TRBV9 and TRBJ2-1, with unresolved D. V was shortened by 0 bases and J by 9 bases, with 10 bases between the two germline ends. The germline CDR1 and CDR2 sequences are SGDLS and YYNGEE. This CDR3 contains 13 residues. CDR3 in amino acids: CASSVATSSEQFF. The CDR3 nucleotides read TGTGCCAGCAGCGTAGCTACGTCGAGTGAGCAGTTCTTC.

This clonotype was detected ten times or more. The genes are TRBV12-3 or TRBV12-4 and TRBJ2-1; 10 bases are a match to TRBD2. This CDR3 contains 16 residues. Trimming removed 3 bases from V and 10 bases from J; junction bases left unmatched: 12. The CDR3 is CASSFGHSGRAGEQFF. DNA for the CDR3: TGTGCCAGCAGTTTCGGGCACAGCGGGAGGGCCGGGGAGCAGTTCTTC.

The chain uses TRBV5-7 and TRBJ2-7; 7 bases map to TRBD1. TRBV5-7 is identified as an open reading frame with a role that is uncertain. The CDR3 runs 17 residues. Trimming took 1 base from V and 2 from J; bases not matched to a gene: 12. CDR3 region: CASSLILPGQQAYEQYF. The CDR3 bases are TGTGCCAGCAGCTTGATCCTGCCGGGACAGCAAGCCTACGAGCAGTACTTC.

This chain connects TRBV7-2 to TRBJ2-1; D could derive from TRBD1 or TRBD2 (6 bases each). V lost 5 bases to trimming and J lost 4 bases, with 18 bases between them. The CDR3 runs 16 residues. From germline, CDR1 is SGHTA and CDR2 FQGNSA. The CDR3 spells CASSPRGGTQYNEQFF. In DNA form, the CDR3 reads TGTGCCAGCAGCCCGCGGGGCGGGACACAATACAATGAGCAGTTCTTC.

This clonotype has more than one count but fewer than ten. The CDR3 region has the DNA TGCAGTGCTCCCCAGGGGGGGGGTGAGGCCTACAATGAGCAGTTCTTC. Translating it yields CSAPQGGGEAYNEQFF. V usage is TRBV20-1 and J usage is TRBJ2-1; the D call may be TRBD1 or TRBD2 (7 bases each). The ends were cut back, 5 bases at V and 2 bases at J, with 19 bases in the middle. Germline V gene sequence: CDR1 DFQATT, CDR2 SNEGSKA (reference sequence). The length of the CDR3 is 16 residues.

This clonotype came up a few times. CDR3 sequence reads: CASRAGTSGRQETQYF. The DNA of the CDR3 is TGTGCCAGCAGAGCGGGGACTAGCGGCAGGCAAGAGACCCAGTACTTC. The chain employs TRBV11-2 and TRBJ2-5; 11 nucleotides align to TRBD2. The V and J ends lost 6 bases and 2 bases, in that order; junction bases with no gene match: 8. The CDR3 is made up of 16 amino acids. Per germline, CDR1 SGHAT and CDR2 FQNNGV.

The rearrangement links TRBV6-2 or TRBV6-3 to TRBJ1-1; D remains unclear. There are 13 residues in the CDR3. Trimming took 0 bases from V and 6 from J, leaving 8 bases between them. Germline assignment: CDR1 MNHEY and CDR2 SVGEGT. In DNA form, the CDR3 reads TGTGCCAGCAGTTACTCCCTGGGCGCTGAAGCTTTCTTT. It codes for CASSYSLGAEAFF.

This clonotype was counted a few times. The rearrangement uses TRBV13 and TRBJ1-1, with 7 nucleotides matching TRBD1. Trimming took 5 bases from V and 1 from J; bases not matched to a gene: 7. The CDR3 runs 15 residues. The germline V gene has CDR1 PRHDT and CDR2 FYEKMQ (reference sequence). The chain's CDR3 is CASSLRGSGNTEAFF. The CDR3 coding sequence is TGTGCCAGCAGCCTCAGGGGGTCCGGGAACACTGAAGCTTTCTTT.

This clonotype came up a few times. The chain has TRBV20-1 and TRBJ2-7, with TRBD1 identical over 8 bases. This CDR3 is 14 amino acids long. Germline-derived CDR1 and CDR2 are DFQATT and SNEGSKA (reference sequence). J gave up 2 bases and V 5 bases, and 8 bases lay outside the gene matches. In DNA, the CDR3 is TGCAGTGCTGCGGACAGGGAAATTACCTACGAGCAGTACTTC. Protein sequence: CSAADREITYEQYF.

V gene TRBV29-1 combines with J gene TRBJ2-1; 7 bases agree with TRBD1. In germline, CDR1 is SQVTM, CDR2 ANQGSEA. The CDR3 consists of 15 residues. V was clipped by 3 bases and J by 1 base; unmatched bases: 6. The CDR3 loop reads CSVEGQIFSYNEQFF. DNA for the CDR3: TGCAGCGTTGAGGGACAGATTTTTTCCTACAATGAGCAGTTCTTC.

Many counts were recorded for this clonotype. V usage is TRBV11-2 and J usage is TRBJ2-7; D call uncertain. This CDR3 comprises 12 residues. The V gene lost 2 bases and the J gene lost 5 bases, with 7 bases spanning the gap. CDR1 is SGHAT, CDR2 FQNNGV, per germline. CDR3 in amino acids: CASSLWADEQYF. In nucleotides, the CDR3 is TGTGCCAGCAGCTTATGGGCGGACGAGCAGTACTTC.

This clonotype was seen a few times. The genes are TRBV2 and TRBJ2-7, with D unclear. Looked up from germline, CDR1 is SNHLY and CDR2 is FYNNEI. Trimming left V 6 bases short and J 3 bases short, with 3 bases between. This CDR3 spans 10 amino acids. Here the CDR3 DNA reads TGTGCCAGCAGGGGCTACGAGCAGTACGTC. Translation: CASRGYEQYV.

In this sample, this clonotype turned up many times. The genes are TRBV28 and TRBJ2-3; D might be TRBD1 (5 bases). Trimming took 7 bases from V and 5 from J, leaving 19 bases between them. The CDR3 is made up of 15 amino acids. Germline-derived CDR1 and CDR2 are MDHEN and SYDVKM. CDR3 amino acids: CASTAVGLEIDTQYF. The CDR3 DNA is TGTGCCAGCACCGCCGTGGGGCTAGAGATAGATACGCAGTATTTT.

This clonotype has a count of ten or more. The chain employs TRBV25-1 and TRBJ2-1; 9 bases align to TRBD2. The V gene end was trimmed by 2 bases and the J gene end by 3 bases; junction bases not matched to a gene: 2. This CDR3 contains 15 residues. The V gene's germline CDR1 is MGHDK and CDR2 SYGVNS. CDR3 in amino acids: CASSEVAGDYNEQFF. The CDR3, as DNA: TGTGCCAGCAGTGAAGTAGCGGGGGACTACAATGAGCAGTTCTTC.

This clonotype has ten or more counts. The gene calls are TRBV25-1 and TRBJ2-1; 8 bases fit TRBD2. With V trimmed by 1 base and J by 7 bases, 9 bases remained unmatched. Germline CDR1 reads MGHDK; CDR2 reads SYGVNS. The CDR3 has 16 residues. CDR3 bases: TGTGCCAGCAGTGAATCCGGGAGGGGCCTTGGGAATGAGCAGTTCTTC. Residues: CASSESGRGLGNEQFF.

The chain combines TRBV6-1 with TRBJ2-7, with unresolved D. The CDR3 covers 17 residues. Trimming left V 2 bases short and J 0 bases short, with 17 bases between. Germline V lookup: CDR1 MNHNS, CDR2 SASEGT. The CDR3 coding sequence is TGTGCCAGCAGTGAATCCCCAGCGCACCACAGCTCCTACGAGCAGTACTTC. Its protein product is CASSESPAHHSSYEQYF.

There are many counts of this clonotype. This sequence joins TRBV7-9 and TRBJ2-1; weak D call: TRBD2 (5 bases). V dropped 1 base and J dropped 3 bases, with 10 bases sitting between them. CDR3 length equals 15 residues. The germline CDR1 and CDR2 sequences are SEHNR and FQNEAQ (reference sequence). The CDR3 nucleotides read TGTGCCAGCAGCTTAGTTCTGGGAGTCTACAATGAGCAGTTCTTC. As protein: CASSLVLGVYNEQFF. Supplemented by reference TRBV7-9 and TRBJ2-1, the full variable domain reads DTGVSQNPRHKITKRGQNVTFRCDPISEHNRLYWYRQTLGQGPEFLTYFQNEAQLEKSRLLSDRFSAERPKGSFSTLEIQRTEQGDSAMYLCASSLVLGVYNEQFFGPGTRLTVL.

This clonotype has a handful of counts. The chain employs TRBV7-9 and TRBJ2-7, with a weak D call TRBD1 (5 bases). The CDR3 has 13 residues. Trimming left V 6 bases short and J 4 bases short, with 13 bases between. The germline gives CDR1 SEHNR, CDR2 FQNEAQ (reference sequence). CDR3 in DNA: TGTGCCAGCAGACCTATTGACAGATACGAGCAGTACTTC. Amino acid sequence: CASRPIDRYEQYF.